This T cell receptor (beta chain) was recovered during a study of monozygotic twins with inflammatory bowel disease. Points from the study as a whole: Differing immunosuppressive treatments may have added variability to patient repertoires. Twin concordance left repertoire similarity unchanged, with limited power a possible explanation for this lack of difference.

Points on this clonotype: No antigen is known for it.

TCRdb reanalyzed the 5' RACE reads and collapses them to one entry per CDR3 protein, without DNA. This repertoire includes 210,000 or so distinct CDR3 sequences. The authors drew approximately 2.5 ml of blood from each donor. The CDR3 covers 14 residues. Germline V gene lookup returns CDR1 DFQATT and CDR2 SNEGSKA (reference sequence). This TCR was recovered from a human donor with ulcerative colitis or Crohn's disease, or a healthy co-twin of an affected twin (not recorded which). The sample taken for sequencing was blood. The genes are TRBV20-1 and TRBJ1-1. The CDR3 here is CSAGQRLMNTEAFF.